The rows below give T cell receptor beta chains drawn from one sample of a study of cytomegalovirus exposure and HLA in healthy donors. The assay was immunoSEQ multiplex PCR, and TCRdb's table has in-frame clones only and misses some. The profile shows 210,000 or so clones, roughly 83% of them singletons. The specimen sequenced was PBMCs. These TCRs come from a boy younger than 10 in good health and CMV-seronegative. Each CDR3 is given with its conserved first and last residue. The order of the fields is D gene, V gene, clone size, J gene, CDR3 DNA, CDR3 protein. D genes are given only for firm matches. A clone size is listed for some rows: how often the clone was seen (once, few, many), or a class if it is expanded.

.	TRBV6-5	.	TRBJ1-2	TGTGCCAGCAGTTACTCGACTGGGGAACAAGGAGGAGGCTACACCTTC	CASSYSTGEQGGGYTF
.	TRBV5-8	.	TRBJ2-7	TGTGCCAGCAGCCTCATCCAGGGGTGCGAGCAGTACTTC	CASSLIQGCEQYF
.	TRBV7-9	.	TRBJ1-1	TGTGCCAGCAGCTTAGAGGGGAGGGCTTTCTTT	CASSLEGRAFF
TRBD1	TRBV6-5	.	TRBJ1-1	TGTGCCAGCAGTTCCGAGGGACAGGGGAACACTGAAGCTTTCTTT	CASSSEGQGNTEAFF
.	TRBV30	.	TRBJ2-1	TGTGCCTGGAGTGAGTTGAGCTCCTACAATGAGCAGTTCTTC	CAWSELSSYNEQFF
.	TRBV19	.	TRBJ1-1	TGTGCCAGTAGTATAGACCGGGACACTGAAGCTTTCTTT	CASSIDRDTEAFF
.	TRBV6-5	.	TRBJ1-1	TGTGCCAGCAGGGATAGCTGGGAGGCCACTGAAGCTTTCTTT	CASRDSWEATEAFF
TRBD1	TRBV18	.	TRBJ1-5	TGTGCCAGCTCAGTGGGACAGAATAGCAATCAGCCCCAGCATTTT	CASSVGQNSNQPQHF
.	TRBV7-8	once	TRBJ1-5	TGTGCCAGCAGCTTGACAGCCGTTAGCAATCAGCCCCAGCATTTT	CASSLTAVSNQPQHF
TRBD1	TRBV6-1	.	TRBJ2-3	TGTGCCAGCAGTGAAGTGGGACAGGGGACAGATACGCAGTATTTT	CASSEVGQGTDTQYF
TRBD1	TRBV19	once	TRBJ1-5	TGTGCCAGTAGTAGACCGGGACAGGGAAGATCCGGCAATCAGCCCCAGCATTTT	CASSRPGQGRSGNQPQHF
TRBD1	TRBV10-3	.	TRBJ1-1	TGTGCCATCGGGCGGCAGGGGGTTGGGTCGAACACTGAAGCTTTCTTT	CAIGRQGVGSNTEAFF
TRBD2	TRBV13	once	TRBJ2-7	TGTGCCAGCAGCTTGGGACTAGCGGGAGCCTACGAGCAGTACTTC	CASSLGLAGAYEQYF
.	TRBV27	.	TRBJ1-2	TGTGCCAGCAGTCCTCGGAAGGGGCTTGGCTACACCTTC	CASSPRKGLGYTF
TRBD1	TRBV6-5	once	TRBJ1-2	TGTGCCAGCAGCCGGGACAGCCGGTATGGCTACACCTTC	CASSRDSRYGYTF
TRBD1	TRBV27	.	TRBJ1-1	TGTGCCAGCACCCCGACAGGGATGAACACTGAAGCTTTCTTT	CASTPTGMNTEAFF
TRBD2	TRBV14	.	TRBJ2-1	TGTGCCAGCAGCCAGGCGACCGGGACTAGCGCCCGACGGCAGTTCTTC	CASSQATGTSARRQFF
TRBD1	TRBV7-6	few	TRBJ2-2	TGTGCCAGCAGCCGCACGACAGGGTCGAACACCGGGGAGCTGTTTTTT	CASSRTTGSNTGELFF
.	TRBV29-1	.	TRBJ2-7	TGCAGCGTTGTCCGGGGTTTGGGAGAGCAGTACTTC	CSVVRGLGEQYF
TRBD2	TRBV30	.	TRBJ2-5	TGTGCCTGGAGTTCCCCGACTAGCGGGGGTCAAGAGACCCAGTACTTC	CAWSSPTSGGQETQYF
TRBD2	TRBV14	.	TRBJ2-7	TGTGCCAGCAGCCTAGCGGGGCTACCCTACGAGCAGTACTTC	CASSLAGLPYEQYF
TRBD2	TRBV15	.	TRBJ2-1	TGTGCCGCCTCACTCCAGAGGGAGGGTTACAATGAGCAGTTCTTC	CAASLQREGYNEQFF
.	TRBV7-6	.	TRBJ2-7	TGTGCCAGCAGCTTAGATGGGGCCAGAGATTACGAGCAGTACTTC	CASSLDGARDYEQYF
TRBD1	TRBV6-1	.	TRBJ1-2	TGTGCCAGCAGTGTATGGACAGGGCCTAACTATGGCTACACCTTC	CASSVWTGPNYGYTF
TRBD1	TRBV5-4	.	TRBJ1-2	TGTGCCAGCAGCTTGGCAGGGGGGCTCCCCTTCTATGGCTACACCTTC	CASSLAGGLPFYGYTF
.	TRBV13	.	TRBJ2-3	TGTGCCAGCAAAGAGCGGCCCTCCACAGATACGCAGTATTTT	CASKERPSTDTQYF
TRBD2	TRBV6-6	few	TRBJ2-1	TGTGCCAGCAAGGTTGTTCTAGCGGGGGACAATGAGCAGTTCTTC	CASKVVLAGDNEQFF
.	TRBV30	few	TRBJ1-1	TGTGCCTGGAATCACAGGGATGGGACTGAAGCTTTCTTT	CAWNHRDGTEAFF
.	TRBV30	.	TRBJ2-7	TGTGCCTGGAGTGTTCAGGCGGACTCCTACGAGCAGTACTTC	CAWSVQADSYEQYF
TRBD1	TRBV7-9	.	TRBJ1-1	TGTGCCAGCAGCTTAAAGACAGGGGGCACTGAAGCTTTCTTT	CASSLKTGGTEAFF
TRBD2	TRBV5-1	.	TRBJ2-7	TGCGCCAGCAGCCCGACTAGCGGGAGTTGGGAGCAGTACTTC	CASSPTSGSWEQYF
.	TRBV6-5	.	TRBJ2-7	TGTGCCAGCAGTTACTCCCAGGGATCACCCTCCTACGAGCAGTACTTC	CASSYSQGSPSYEQYF
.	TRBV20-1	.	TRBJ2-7	TGCAGTGCTATCCGGGGGTACGAGCAGTACTTC	CSAIRGYEQYF
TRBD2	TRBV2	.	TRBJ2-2	TGTGCCAGCGGGGGGGGAGGCGGGGAGCTGTTTTTT	CASGGGGGELFF
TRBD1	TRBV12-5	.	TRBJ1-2	TGTGCTAGTGGTTCGGACAGGGGGCAATTTATGCATGGCTACACCTTC	CASGSDRGQFMHGYTF
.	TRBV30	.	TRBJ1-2	TGTGCCTGTTTCCGGGACACCAAAAACTATGGCTACACCTTC	CACFRDTKNYGYTF
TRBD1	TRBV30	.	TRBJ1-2	TGTGCCTGGACCCCGGACAGGCAGGCCGACTATGGCTACACCTTC	CAWTPDRQADYGYTF
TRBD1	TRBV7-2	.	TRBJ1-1	TGTGCCAGCAGCCCCCGGGACAGGGGTATGAACACTGAAGCTTTCTTT	CASSPRDRGMNTEAFF
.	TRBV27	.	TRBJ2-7	TGTGCCAGCAGTTATCAGGGGTCCTACGAGCAGTACTTC	CASSYQGSYEQYF
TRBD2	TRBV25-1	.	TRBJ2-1	TGTGCCAGCAGTGAATACACTAGCGGCTCCTACAATGAGCAGTTCTTC	CASSEYTSGSYNEQFF
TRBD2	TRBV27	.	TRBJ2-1	TGTGCCAGCAGTTCCGGGACTAGCGGGAACAATGAGCAGTTCTTC	CASSSGTSGNNEQFF
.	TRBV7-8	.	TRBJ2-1	TGTGCCAGCAGATTCGAGCGGTTGAGCTCCTACAATGAGCAGTTCTTC	CASRFERLSSYNEQFF
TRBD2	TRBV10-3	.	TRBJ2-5	TGTGCCATCAGTGCGGGACTACAAGAGACCCAGTACTTC	CAISAGLQETQYF
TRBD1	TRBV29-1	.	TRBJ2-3	TGCAGCGTGACAGGGATAGATACGCAGTATTTT	CSVTGIDTQYF
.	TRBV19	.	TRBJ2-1	TGTGCCAGTAGTATGGTGGGCAGGGTTGACGGTGAGCAGTTCTTC	CASSMVGRVDGEQFF
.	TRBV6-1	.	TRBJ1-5	TGTGCCAGCAGTGAATCCATTCAGCCCCAGCATTTT	CASSESIQPQHF
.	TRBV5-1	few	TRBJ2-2	TGCGCCAGCAGCTTGAACAGGGTGAGCACCGGGGAGCTGTTTTTT	CASSLNRVSTGELFF
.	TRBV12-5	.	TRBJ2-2	TGTGCTAGTGGTTTTTTTCAGGGTGACACCGGGGAGCTGTTTTTT	CASGFFQGDTGELFF
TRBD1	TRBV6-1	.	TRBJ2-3	TGTGCCAGCAGTGGACGGGACAGGGTAACAGATACGCAGTATTTT	CASSGRDRVTDTQYF
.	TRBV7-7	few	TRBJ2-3	TGTGCTAGCAGCAACGGGGTTAGCACAGATACGCAGTATTTT	CASSNGVSTDTQYF
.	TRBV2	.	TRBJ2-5	TGTGCCAGCAGTGAATTGGCCCCGACGGGGTCGGAGGAGACCCAGTACTTC	CASSELAPTGSEETQYF
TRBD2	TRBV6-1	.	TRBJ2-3	TGTGCCAGCACCTCTAGCGGGGCTAGCACAGATACGCAGTATTTT	CASTSSGASTDTQYF
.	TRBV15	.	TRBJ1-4	TGTGCCACCAGCAGAGATCTAGGAATAACTAATGAAAAACTGTTTTTT	CATSRDLGITNEKLFF
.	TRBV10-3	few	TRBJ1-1	TGTGCCGCCATGACAGGTCCCGATGAAGCTTTCTTT	CAAMTGPDEAFF